The 15 T cell receptor beta chains given below trace back to one sample, sequenced in a study of blood T cells in healthy people across ages (dated by TCRdb to the mid-2010s). Library method: 5' RACE. Sequenced on an Illumina HiSeq 2500. A second 7 to 11 cycle PCR used a sample-barcoded 5' primer and a J-beta primer mix. The raw public data were reprocessed by TCRdb itself: fastp quality trimming at Q25, MiXCR clonotype calling, in-frame beta chains only. Merged by CDR3 protein, the rows form single entries marked with the most common genes and DNA. The sample yields 890,000 or so distinct CDR3 sequences; under 80% were counted once. The ten biggest clones cover roughly a quarter of the sample. Sequenced input: blood. The receptors come from a young man in good health.

The chain employs TRBV20-1 and TRBJ2-3; 15 positions match TRBD2. This CDR3 is built from 19 residues. Germline V gene lookup returns CDR1 DFQATT and CDR2 SNEGSKA (reference sequence). V lost 2 bases and J lost 2; bases outside the gene matches: 11. CDR3 sequence reads: CSARHRTSGGALITDTQYF. The CDR3 DNA reads as TGCAGTGCTAGACACAGGACTAGCGGGGGGGCCTTGATCACAGATACGCAGTATTTT.

V usage is TRBV20-1 and J usage is TRBJ1-5; possibly TRBD1 for D (6 bases). The CDR3 is 14 amino acids. V was cut by 3 bases and J by 5 bases, with 14 bases left in between. Per germline, CDR1 DFQATT and CDR2 SNEGSKA (reference sequence). CDR3 DNA sequence: TGCAGTGCTAGCAGGCGAGGGGGGTATCAGCCCCAGCATTTT. It is translated as CSASRRGGYQPQHF.

Here the CDR3 reads CASRSWDQPQHF. The CDR3 DNA is TGTGCCAGCAGATCCTGGGATCAGCCCCAGCATTTT. The rearrangement joins TRBV28 to TRBJ1-5; D call uncertain. Germline V lookup: CDR1 MDHEN, CDR2 SYDVKM. The V end was cut by 6 bases, the J end by 5 bases, with 8 bases between. CDR3 length: 12 amino acids.

V and J are TRBV7-8 and TRBJ2-5, with 12 bases fitting TRBD2. CDR1 is SGHVS and CDR2 is FQNEAQ in the germline V gene. The CDR3 spans 16 residues. V dropped 1 base and J dropped 11; count of bases not matched to a gene: 11. The CDR3 sequence is CASSLGTSGAGSEQYF. In nucleotides, the CDR3 is TGTGCCAGCAGCTTAGGGACTAGCGGGGCGGGTAGTGAGCAGTACTTC.

This clonotype was seen more than once but under ten times. CDR3 coding DNA: TGCAGTGCTATGAGACGACTCCAGTTCTTC. The encoded protein is CSAMRRLQFF. The chain combines TRBV20-1 with TRBJ2-1; no firm D call. Germline-derived CDR1 and CDR2 are DFQATT and SNEGSKA (reference sequence). The CDR3 sequence is 10 residues long. V was pared by 4 bases and J by 13 bases, with 11 bases between.

This clonotype was picked up a small number of times. This chain connects TRBV20-1 to TRBJ2-4; 7 bases match TRBD1. The J call is in doubt because the DNA end fits TRBJ2-7 better. Germline V gene sequence: CDR1 DFQATT, CDR2 SNEGSKA (reference sequence). The CDR3 is 12 residues long. CDR3 protein: CSATDRAYEQYF. CDR3 DNA: TGCAGTGCTACCGACAGGGCCTACGAGCAGTACTTC.

The chain links TRBV20-1 to TRBJ1-6; D may be TRBD1 (6 bases). Germline V gene lookup returns CDR1 DFQATT and CDR2 SNEGSKA (reference sequence). Trimming took off 2 bases at V and 6 bases at J, with 11 bases between the two ends. The length of the CDR3 is 14 residues. For the CDR3, the DNA is TGCAGTGCTAGATCAACAGGGCGTAATTCACCCCTCCACTTT. This codes for CSARSTGRNSPLHF.

This clonotype was found a few times. J is TRBJ2-5 and V is TRBV6-5; 7 positions agree with TRBD2. V trimming: 5 bases; J trimming: 3 bases; junction bases outside the gene matches: 9. This CDR3 has 15 amino acids. The germline gives CDR1 MNHEY, CDR2 SVGAGI. This chain's CDR3 is CASSRGGLAEETQYF. CDR3 in DNA: TGTGCCAGCAGTCGCGGCGGGCTAGCGGAAGAGACCCAGTACTTC.

This CDR3 is CSATDRATHYGYTF. The CDR3 region has the DNA TGCAGTGCTACCGACAGGGCCACTCACTATGGCTACACCTTC. This sequence joins TRBV20-1 and TRBJ1-2; 7 nucleotides align to TRBD1. Trimming cost V 4 bases and J 3 bases; bases outside gene matches: 8. The CDR3 has 14 amino acids. Looked up from germline, CDR1 is DFQATT and CDR2 is SNEGSKA (reference sequence).

A remark on this clonotype: One end of the junction does not line up with germline, which may come from a read error. This rearrangement joins TRBV7-2 to TRBJ2-1, with 8 nucleotides matching TRBD2. Germline lookup yields CDR1 SGHTA and CDR2 FQGNSA. This CDR3 has 14 residues. CDR3 protein: CVSPGGGLYNEQFF. CDR3 in DNA: TGTGTCAGCCCCGGCGGGGGGCTCTACAATGAGCAGTTCTTC. Filled out from reference TRBV7-2 and TRBJ2-1, the complete variable domain reads GAGVSQSPSNKVTEKGKDVELRCDPISGHTALYWYRQSLGQGLEFLIYFQGNSAPDKSGLPSDRFSAERTGGSVSTLTIQRTQQEDSAVYLCVSPGGGLYNEQFFGPGTRLTVL.

J is TRBJ2-1 and V is TRBV9; D perhaps matches TRBD1 (7 bases). The CDR3 is made up of 15 amino acids. The V gene lost 7 bases and the J gene lost 0 bases, with 14 bases spanning the gap. Germline V lookup: CDR1 SGDLS, CDR2 YYNGEE. CDR3 protein: CASGPGGSSYNEQFF. DNA of the CDR3: TGTGCCAGCGGCCCAGGGGGGAGCTCCTACAATGAGCAGTTCTTC.

This rearrangement joins TRBV4-3 to TRBJ1-4, with D possibly being TRBD1 (6 bases). Germline V lookup: CDR1 LGHNA, CDR2 YSLEER. CDR3 size: 13 residues. The germline V and J ends were trimmed by 2 bases and 14 bases, with 15 bases remaining between them. CDR3 sequence reads: CASSQLKGQNLFF. The CDR3 DNA follows: TGCGCCAGCAGCCAACTAAAAGGACAGAATCTGTTTTTT.

V gene TRBV6-2 or TRBV6-3 combines with J gene TRBJ2-4; the match to TRBD2 covers 7 bases. The J call may be in error: the DNA end matches TRBJ2-7 better. This CDR3 has 12 residues. The germline V gene encodes CDR1 MNHEY and CDR2 SVGEGT. CDR3 sequence: CASHELANEQYF. CDR3 coding DNA: TGTGCCAGCCACGAACTAGCGAACGAGCAGTACTTC.

The chain recombines TRBV18 with TRBJ1-4; no firm D call. Trimming removed 3 bases at V and 8 bases at J, with 7 bases between. Germline CDR1 KGHSH, CDR2 LQKENI. The CDR3 covers 12 residues. The CDR3 loop reads CASSPGEEKLFF. CDR3 DNA sequence: TGTGCCAGCTCACCCGGGGAAGAAAAACTGTTTTTT.

The CDR3 region has the DNA TGTGCCAGTAGGTGCGATACGCAGTATTTT. It encodes CASRCDTQYF. V and J are TRBV19 and TRBJ2-3; unclear D gene. Germline V gene data show CDR1 as LNHDA and CDR2 as SQIVND (reference sequence). Deletions cut 6 bases from V and 6 bases from J, with 4 bases between. This CDR3 has 10 residues.